The 27 T cell receptor beta chains below all came from one sample that was sequenced in a study of blood T cell repertoires in COVID-19. Repertoires were generated with immunoSEQ multiplex PCR, while TCRdb's copy carries only in-frame clones and drops some. The sample has roughly 250,000 clones; 80% to 90% are singletons. The sequenced sample consisted of peripheral blood. Receptors originate from a woman aged 50 to 60 with acute or convalescent COVID-19.

This clone has just one count. This chain joins TRBV7-2 and TRBJ1-2; perhaps TRBD1 as D (5 bases). Germline values: CDR1 SGHTA, CDR2 FQGNSA. The CDR3 is 14 amino acids. V lost 5 bases to trimming and J lost 4 bases, with 14 bases between them. The CDR3: CASSPRTGLYGYTF. The CDR3 nucleotides read TGTGCCAGCAGCCCCAGGACGGGACTCTATGGCTACACCTTC.

This clone was seen a handful of times. The rearrangement joins TRBV11-2 to TRBJ2-3; D not certain. CDR3 length: 14 residues. Germline CDR1 SGHAT, CDR2 FQNNGV. Trimming removed 5 bases at V and 2 bases at J, with 11 bases between. For the CDR3, the DNA is TGTGCCAGCAGCCTCTACGACTCCACAGATACGCAGTATTTT. Amino acid sequence: CASSLYDSTDTQYF.

The chain couples TRBV5-1 to TRBJ1-2, with TRBD1 identical over 7 bases. Germline CDR1 SGHRS, CDR2 YFSETQ. J lost 8 bases, V lost 1 base, and 8 bases had no gene match. The length of the CDR3 is 14 residues. The DNA of the CDR3 is TGCGCCAGCAGCTTGACTACAGGGGTAGGGGGCTACACCTTC. Amino acid sequence: CASSLTTGVGGYTF.

The V and J genes are TRBV18 and TRBJ1-4; weak D call: TRBD1 (5 bases). CDR1 is KGHSH, CDR2 LQKENI, per germline. V was clipped by 6 bases and J by 7 bases, with 15 bases between them. The CDR3 spans 14 residues. The CDR3 nucleotides are TGTGCCAGCTCCCCCAGGGCGGGGGGTGAAAAACTGTTTTTT. Translating it yields CASSPRAGGEKLFF.

The rearrangement joins TRBV6-2 or TRBV6-3 to TRBJ2-7, with 13 bases fitting TRBD2. V shed 2 bases, J shed 9 bases, and the junction held 4 bases outside the gene matches. CDR1 is MNHEY and CDR2 is SVGEGT in the germline V gene. The length of the CDR3 is 14 residues. This chain's CDR3 is CASSYGLAGVRQYF. The CDR3 coding sequence is TGTGCCAGCAGTTACGGACTAGCGGGAGTCCGGCAGTACTTC.

The rearrangement links TRBV12-3 or TRBV12-4 to TRBJ2-1, with D possibly TRBD2 on 5 matching bases. V lost 6 bases and J lost 0, with 6 bases in between. This CDR3 contains 13 residues. The CDR3 region is CASRLDSYNEQFF. The CDR3 DNA reads TGTGCCAGCAGACTAGACTCCTACAATGAGCAGTTCTTC.

This chain connects TRBV13 to TRBJ2-1; D is possibly TRBD2 (5 bases). CDR1 and CDR2 (germline): PRHDT, FYEKMQ (reference sequence). The CDR3 is 11 amino acids. V was clipped by 5 bases and J by 9 bases, with 8 bases between them. The CDR3 loop reads CASSKEGEQFF. DNA for the CDR3: TGTGCCAGCAGCAAAGAGGGTGAGCAGTTCTTC.

This sequence joins TRBV6-5 and TRBJ1-4; 7 bases agree with TRBD1. CDR1 and CDR2 (germline): MNHEY, SVGAGI. The CDR3 is made up of 15 amino acids. Trimming removed 0 bases from V and 8 bases from J; junction bases left unmatched: 6. The DNA for the CDR3 is TGTGCCAGCAGTTACTCGAGTGGGACAGTAGAAAAACTGTTTTTT. Its protein is CASSYSSGTVEKLFF.

CDR3 coding DNA: TGTGCCAGCAGCGTGACGACAGGGGAAGAGACCCAGTACTTC. Translating it yields CASSVTTGEETQYF. This rearrangement joins TRBV3-1 (or the pseudogene TRBV3-2) to TRBJ2-5, with 8 bases identical to TRBD1. This CDR3 spans 14 amino acids. V shed 5 bases, J shed 3 bases, and the junction held 5 bases outside the gene matches. CDR1 and CDR2 (germline): LGHDT, YNNKEL (reference sequence).

The chain employs TRBV7-8 and TRBJ2-7, with 11 bases fitting TRBD1. CDR1 and CDR2 from the germline V gene are SGHVS and FQNEAQ. This CDR3 contains 15 residues. The J segment lost 2 bases and the V segment lost 5 bases, leaving 5 bases of the junction unmatched. The DNA for the CDR3 is TGTGCCAGCAGCCCGCAGGGACAGGGGGCCTACGAGCAGTACTTC. Translating gives CASSPQGQGAYEQYF.

The V gene is TRBV7-6, the J gene TRBJ2-5, with a tentative D call TRBD2 (6 bases). Per germline, CDR1 SGHVS and CDR2 FNYEAQ. V gave up 1 base and J gave up 4 bases, with 10 bases separating them. CDR3 size: 14 residues. CDR3 amino acids: CASSLGGSGETQYF. CDR3 sequence (DNA): TGTGCCAGCAGCTTAGGTGGTAGCGGAGAGACCCAGTACTTC. The full variable domain, rest sourced from reference TRBV7-6 and TRBJ2-5, is GAGVSQSPRYKVTKRGQDVALRCDPISGHVSLYWYRQALGQGPEFLTYFNYEAQQDKSGLPNDRFSAERPEGSISTLTIQRTEQRDSAMYRCASSLGGSGETQYFGPGTRLLVL.

The chain joins TRBV5-1 to TRBJ2-5; 12 bases line up with TRBD2. CDR3 length: 16 amino acids. V gave up 0 bases and J gave up 5 bases; unmatched junction bases: 5. Germline values: CDR1 SGHRS, CDR2 YFSETQ. CDR3 sequence: CASSLDSSGRGETQYF. Written as DNA, the CDR3 is TGCGCCAGCAGCTTGGATTCTAGCGGGAGGGGGGAGACCCAGTACTTC.

The rearrangement joins TRBV5-8 to TRBJ2-1, with D perhaps matching TRBD2 (6 bases). CDR1 SGHTS and CDR2 YDEGEE come from the germline V gene. This CDR3 is built from 13 residues. Trimming took 4 bases from V and 8 from J, leaving 13 bases between them. The CDR3, as DNA: TGTGCCAGCAGCGTGGCCCGGGGGTATGAGCAGTTCTTC. Translating it yields CASSVARGYEQFF.

The chain uses TRBV5-4 and TRBJ2-7; 9 bases map to TRBD1. Germline CDR1 reads SGHNT; CDR2 reads YYREEE (reference sequence). Trimming took 4 bases from V and 2 from J; bases not matched to a gene: 7. This CDR3 spans 15 amino acids. The CDR3 coding sequence is TGTGCCAGCAGCCGCCCGGGACAGGGCACCTACGAGCAGTACTTC. Its protein is CASSRPGQGTYEQYF.

This clone has only one observation. The chain uses TRBV5-4 and TRBJ1-2; possibly TRBD1 for D (6 bases). The CDR3 is 13 amino acids. V lost 4 bases and J lost 8, with 15 bases in between. Germline values: CDR1 SGHNT, CDR2 YYREEE (reference sequence). CDR3 DNA: TGTGCCAGCAGCACACAGGGTCTTGAAGGCTACACCTTC. Its translation: CASSTQGLEGYTF.

The chain joins TRBV28 to TRBJ1-2; D may be TRBD1 (6 bases). Germline V gene data show CDR1 as MDHEN and CDR2 as SYDVKM. CDR3 size: 14 residues. The V end lost 3 bases, the J end lost 4 bases, and 12 bases lay between the germline ends. The CDR3 DNA reads as TGTGCCAGCAGTTTGCCCGGACAGTTCTATGGCTACACCTTC. Translation: CASSLPGQFYGYTF.

The chain is built from TRBV6-6 and TRBJ1-6, with D perhaps TRBD1 (5 bases). CDR3 size: 14 residues. V was trimmed by 0 bases and J by 5 bases, leaving 5 bases between them. Germline CDR1 reads MNHNY; CDR2 reads SVGAGI (reference sequence). This CDR3 is CASSYSGDNSPLHF. The CDR3 bases are TGTGCCAGCAGTTACTCAGGGGATAATTCACCCCTCCACTTT.

The chain employs TRBV6-5 and TRBJ1-2, with 7 positions matching TRBD1. The CDR3 sequence is 13 residues long. Germline V gene lookup returns CDR1 MNHEY and CDR2 SVGAGI. Trimming removed 4 bases from V and 6 bases from J; junction bases left unmatched: 5. This chain's CDR3 is CASSFRQGDGYTF. CDR3 bases: TGTGCCAGCAGTTTTAGACAGGGTGATGGCTACACCTTC.

The chain's CDR3 is CASSRQGSPPYNEQFF. The CDR3 DNA follows: TGTGCCAGTAGTCGGCAGGGGAGCCCCCCCTACAATGAGCAGTTCTTC. V is TRBV19 and J is TRBJ2-1, with D perhaps matching TRBD1 (6 bases). The CDR3 consists of 16 residues. V gave up 5 bases and J gave up 2 bases, with 16 bases separating them. Looked up from germline, CDR1 is LNHDA and CDR2 is SQIVND (reference sequence).

This sequence joins TRBV20-1 and TRBJ1-5, with TRBD1 identical over 9 bases. This CDR3 is 15 amino acids long. CDR1 DFQATT and CDR2 SNEGSKA come from the germline V gene (reference sequence). V dropped 3 bases and J dropped 3; count of bases not matched to a gene: 6. This CDR3 reads CSASGGQGYNQPQHF. CDR3 sequence (DNA): TGCAGTGCTAGTGGGGGACAGGGCTACAATCAGCCCCAGCATTTT.

The J gene is TRBJ2-3, the V gene TRBV30; 13 nucleotides align to TRBD2. Trimming took 6 bases from V and 3 from J; bases not matched to a gene: 3. The CDR3 loop spans 14 amino acids. The germline V gene has CDR1 GTSNPN and CDR2 SVGIG (reference sequence). Written as DNA, the CDR3 is TGTGCCTGCCGACTAGCGGGAGGTACAGATACGCAGTATTTT. This sequence encodes CACRLAGGTDTQYF.

V usage is TRBV7-9 and J usage is TRBJ1-4; D remains unclear. The CDR3 is made up of 13 amino acids. V lost 3 bases and J lost 8, with 10 bases in between. Germline CDR1 SEHNR, CDR2 FQNEAQ (reference sequence). In DNA form, the CDR3 reads TGTGCCAGCAGCTTGCCTTACTGGGAAAAACTGTTTTTT. Residues: CASSLPYWEKLFF.

The sample holds one count of this clone. The V call is TRBV28, the J call TRBJ1-5; D unclear. The CDR3 loop spans 11 amino acids. With 10 bases removed from V and 3 bases from J, the gap between germline ends came to 7 bases. Per the germline V gene, CDR1 is MDHEN and CDR2 is SYDVKM. CDR3 bases: TGTGCCACCCGGGACAATCAGCCCCAGCATTTT. Its translation: CATRDNQPQHF.

The CDR3 region has the DNA TGCAGCGTTGCGGGAGCGGGAGAATTGGGAGAGACCCAGTACTTC. This translates into CSVAGAGELGETQYF. The chain joins TRBV29-1 to TRBJ2-5; 8 positions match TRBD2. Trimming at V came to 4 bases and at J to 4 bases, leaving 11 bases not matched to a gene. Germline CDR1 is SQVTM and CDR2 is ANQGSEA. The CDR3 contains 15 residues.

The rearrangement joins TRBV2 to TRBJ1-5; 8 bases map to TRBD1. Looked up from germline, CDR1 is SNHLY and CDR2 is FYNNEI. V trimming: 5 bases; J trimming: 3 bases; junction bases outside the gene matches: 3. The CDR3 sequence is 14 residues long. The CDR3 DNA is TGTGCCAGCAGTCCGGACAGGGACAATCAGCCCCAGCATTTT. Translated: CASSPDRDNQPQHF.

The chain combines TRBV2 with TRBJ1-1, with 8 bases that match TRBD1. Germline V lookup: CDR1 SNHLY, CDR2 FYNNEI. This CDR3 is built from 13 residues. Germline trimming cut 9 bases from V and 0 bases from J; bases unmatched to any gene: 3. The CDR3 spells CARQGQVNTEAFF. DNA for the CDR3: TGTGCCAGACAGGGACAGGTGAACACTGAAGCTTTCTTT.

V gene TRBV11-1 combines with J gene TRBJ2-7, with TRBD2 matching 7 bases. The CDR3 runs 16 residues. CDR1 and CDR2 (germline): SGHAT, FQDESV (reference sequence). The V gene end was trimmed by 5 bases and the J gene end by 1 base; junction bases not matched to a gene: 11. The CDR3 sequence is CASSREQTSVSYEQYF. The CDR3 DNA reads as TGTGCCAGCAGCCGAGAGCAAACTAGCGTGTCCTACGAGCAGTACTTC.